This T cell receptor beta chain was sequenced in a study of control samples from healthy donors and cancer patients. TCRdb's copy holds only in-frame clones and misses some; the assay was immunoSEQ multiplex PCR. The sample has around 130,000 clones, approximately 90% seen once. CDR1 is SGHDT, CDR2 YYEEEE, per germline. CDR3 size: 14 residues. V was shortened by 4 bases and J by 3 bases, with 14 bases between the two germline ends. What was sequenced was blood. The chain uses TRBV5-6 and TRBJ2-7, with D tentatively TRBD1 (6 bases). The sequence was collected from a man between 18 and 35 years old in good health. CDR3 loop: CASSPKGQFYEQYV. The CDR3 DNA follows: TGTGCCAGCAGCCCGAAAGGACAGTTCTACGAGCAGTACGTC.